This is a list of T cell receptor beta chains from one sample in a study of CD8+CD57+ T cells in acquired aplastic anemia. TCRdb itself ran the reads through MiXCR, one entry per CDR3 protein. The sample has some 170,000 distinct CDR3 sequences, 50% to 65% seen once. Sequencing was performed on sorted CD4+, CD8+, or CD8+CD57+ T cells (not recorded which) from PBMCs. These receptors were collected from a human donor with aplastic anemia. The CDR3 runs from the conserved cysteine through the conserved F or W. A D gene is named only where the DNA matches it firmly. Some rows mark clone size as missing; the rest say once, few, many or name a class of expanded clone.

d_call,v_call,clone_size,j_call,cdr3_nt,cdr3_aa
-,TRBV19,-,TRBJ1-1,TGTGCCAGTGCTCCGGCTGCGGGGTCCCCGAACACTGAAGCTTTCTTT,CASAPAAGSPNTEAFF
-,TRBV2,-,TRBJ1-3,TGTGCCAGCAGTGAACGGGGGGTCTCTGAAAACACCATATATTTT,CASSERGVSENTIYF
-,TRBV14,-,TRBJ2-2,TGTGCCAGCAGCCACTTACTCGGAGGGAACACCGGGGAGCTGTTTTTT,CASSHLLGGNTGELFF
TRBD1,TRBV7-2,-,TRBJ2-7,TGTGCCAGCAGCTTAGCATCCCAGGGGGCGTTCGAGCAGTACTTC,CASSLASQGAFEQYF
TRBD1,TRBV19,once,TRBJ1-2,TGTGCCAGCCAAAACTCCCGGGACAGGTATGGCTACACCTTC,CASQNSRDRYGYTF
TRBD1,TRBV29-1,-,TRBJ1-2,TGCAGCGTACGACAGGGGGAGGGCTATGGCTACACCTTC,CSVRQGEGYGYTF
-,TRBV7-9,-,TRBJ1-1,TGTGCCAGCAGCCGCGGCTCTGAAGCTTTCTTT,CASSRGSEAFF
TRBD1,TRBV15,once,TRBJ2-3,TGTGCCACCAGCAGAGGGGACAGGGGGTTCACAGATACGCAGTATTTT,CATSRGDRGFTDTQYF
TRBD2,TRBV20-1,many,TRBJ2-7,TGCAGTGCTAGAGTTAGCGGGGGGCCCTACGAGCAGTACTTC,CSARVSGGPYEQYF
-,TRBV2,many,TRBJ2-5,TGTGCCAGCAGTGAAGGACAGTTGGGGGAGACCCAGTACTTC,CASSEGQLGETQYF
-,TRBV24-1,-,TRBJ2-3,TGTGCCACCAGTGCGCTGTCGACAGATACGCAGTATTTT,CATSALSTDTQYF
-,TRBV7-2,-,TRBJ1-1,TGTGCCAGCAGTCCGACCGACCTGAACACTGAAGCTTTCTTT,CASSPTDLNTEAFF
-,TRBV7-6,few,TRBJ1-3,TGTGCCAGCAGTCGTAGACAGGCGTCTGGAAACACCATATATTTT,CASSRRQASGNTIYF
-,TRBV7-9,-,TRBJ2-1,TGTGCCAGCAGCCGCCGCCCCACCTATGGTGAGCAGTTCTTC,CASSRRPTYGEQFF
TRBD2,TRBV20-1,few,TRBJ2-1,TGCAGTGCTAAGGGGGCGGGAGGGCCTTACAATGAGCAGTTCTTC,CSAKGAGGPYNEQFF
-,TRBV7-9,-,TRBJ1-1,TGTGCCAGCAGCTACCTACAGGGAGATACTGAAGCTTTCTTT,CASSYLQGDTEAFF
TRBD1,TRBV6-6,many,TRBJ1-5,TGTGCCAGCAGTGCGGACAGGTCTAATCAGCCCCAGCATTTT,CASSADRSNQPQHF
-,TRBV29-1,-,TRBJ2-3,TGCAGCGTTGTCGGCCTCAGGAATACGCAGTATTTT,CSVVGLRNTQYF
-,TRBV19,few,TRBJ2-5,TGTGCCAGTAGTCCGGTCGGGATTTACCAAGAGACCCAGTACTTC,CASSPVGIYQETQYF
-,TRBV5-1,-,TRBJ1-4,TGCGCCAGCAGTGAGGGGCAGTGGGAGGGAGAAAAACTGTTTTTT,CASSEGQWEGEKLFF
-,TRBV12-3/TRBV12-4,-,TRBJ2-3,TGTGCCAGCTCGGGGACTTCCCGGGGCACAGATACGCAGTATTTT,CASSGTSRGTDTQYF
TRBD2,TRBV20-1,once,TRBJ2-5,TGCAGTGCTCCCTTGGGACTAGGGCCGGAGACCCAGTACTTC,CSAPLGLGPETQYF
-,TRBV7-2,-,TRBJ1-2,TGTGCCAGCAGCTTAGTAGTCAGATCGGACTATGGCTACACCTTC,CASSLVVRSDYGYTF
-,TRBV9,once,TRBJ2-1,TGTGCCAGCAGCCGCGGGCAGTTCTTC,CASSRGQFF
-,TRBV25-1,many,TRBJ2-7,TGTGCCAGCAGTGAATGGGATCGTTACACCTACGAGCAGTACTTC,CASSEWDRYTYEQYF
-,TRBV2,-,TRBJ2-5,TGTGCCAGCAGTGTGAAAGAGACCCAGTACTTC,CASSVKETQYF
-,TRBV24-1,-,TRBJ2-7,TGTGCCACCAGCACCTTAGGGACGGAGATTTACGAGCAGTACTTC,CATSTLGTEIYEQYF